The 9 T cell receptor beta chains below all came from one sample that was sequenced in a study of T cell responses to AZD1222 COVID-19 vaccine. Clones were read by immunoSEQ multiplex PCR, and TCRdb kept only the in-frame ones, dropping some. The table lists more than 150,000 clones, about 90% of them singletons. The starting material was peripheral blood, obtained 28 days after the second AZD1222 dose. These TCRs come from an adult who received the AZD1222 COVID-19 vaccine.

The chain employs TRBV19 and TRBJ1-1, with 7 bases fitting TRBD1. From germline, CDR1 is LNHDA and CDR2 SQIVND (reference sequence). J was trimmed by 0 bases and V by 5 bases; bases with no gene match: 6. The CDR3 sequence is 15 residues long. CDR3 DNA sequence: TGTGCCAGTAGTCCTCGACAGGGCATGAACACTGAAGCTTTCTTT. Residues: CASSPRQGMNTEAFF.

The rearrangement uses TRBV30 and TRBJ1-1; TRBD1 matches 9 bases. Germline CDR1 is GTSNPN and CDR2 is SVGIG (reference sequence). Germline trimming cut 8 bases from V and 7 bases from J; bases unmatched to any gene: 8. This CDR3 is built from 12 residues. In DNA, the CDR3 is TGTGCCACTACAGGGGGCACGGATGAAGCTTTCTTT. This sequence encodes CATTGGTDEAFF.

The chain recombines TRBV4-1 with TRBJ1-2; D may be TRBD1 (6 bases). This CDR3 comprises 15 residues. With 3 bases removed from V and 3 bases from J, the gap between germline ends came to 14 bases. Germline V CDR1 and CDR2: MGHRA, YSYEKL. The chain's CDR3 is CASSHPQGRDYGYTF. The CDR3 DNA sequence: TGCGCCAGCAGCCACCCCCAGGGGCGGGACTATGGCTACACCTTC.

This clone occurred once. The chain carries TRBV7-9 and TRBJ1-6; a possible D gene is TRBD1 (5 bases). Trimming pared 5 bases from V and 10 bases from J, leaving 21 bases between. This CDR3 comprises 16 residues. CDR1 SEHNR and CDR2 FQNEAQ come from the germline V gene (reference sequence). For the CDR3, the DNA is TGTGCCAGCAGCCCCTCTCCGGGGACTGGGCGGTCACCCCTCCACTTT. Protein: CASSPSPGTGRSPLHF.

V gene TRBV5-1 combines with J gene TRBJ1-2, with 7 bases fitting TRBD1. Losses at the gene ends were 3 bases for V and 0 bases for J; bases not matched to a gene: 11. The V gene's germline CDR1 is SGHRS and CDR2 YFSETQ. This CDR3 has 17 amino acids. Here the CDR3 reads CASSWGQTLAANYGYTF. DNA for the CDR3: TGCGCCAGCAGCTGGGGACAGACTCTTGCCGCTAACTATGGCTACACCTTC.

The CDR3 here is CASSPRDGGTEAFF. CDR3 bases: TGTGCCAGCAGCCCCAGAGACGGGGGGACTGAAGCTTTCTTT. This chain connects TRBV7-2 to TRBJ1-1; D is perhaps TRBD1 (5 bases). CDR3 length equals 14 residues. The germline V gene has CDR1 SGHTA and CDR2 FQGNSA. V was trimmed by 5 bases and J by 5 bases, leaving 15 bases between them.

The chain is built from TRBV19 and TRBJ1-2, with 7 positions matching TRBD1. CDR3 length: 13 amino acids. CDR1 LNHDA and CDR2 SQIVND come from the germline V gene (reference sequence). Trimming cost V 7 bases and J 4 bases; bases outside gene matches: 6. CDR3 protein: CASTPTGSYGYTF. The CDR3 region has the DNA TGTGCCAGTACCCCGACAGGGAGCTATGGCTACACCTTC.

The chain employs TRBV2 and TRBJ1-4; perhaps TRBD1 as D (6 bases). The CDR3 runs to 13 residues. Germline V lookup: CDR1 SNHLY, CDR2 FYNNEI. V was pared by 2 bases and J by 7 bases, with 8 bases between. The CDR3 nucleotides read TGTGCCAGCAGTGAAAGGGGGGGTGAAAAACTGTTTTTT. Protein: CASSERGGEKLFF.

The chain carries TRBV7-9 and TRBJ1-5, with 7 bases aligning to TRBD1. CDR1 and CDR2 from the germline V gene are SEHNR and FQNEAQ (reference sequence). The CDR3 is 15 amino acids. Trimming removed 4 bases from V and 4 bases from J; junction bases left unmatched: 7. CDR3 sequence (DNA): TGTGCCAGCAGCTCGCAGGGGGTAGGGAATCAGCCCCAGCATTTT. It specifies CASSSQGVGNQPQHF.